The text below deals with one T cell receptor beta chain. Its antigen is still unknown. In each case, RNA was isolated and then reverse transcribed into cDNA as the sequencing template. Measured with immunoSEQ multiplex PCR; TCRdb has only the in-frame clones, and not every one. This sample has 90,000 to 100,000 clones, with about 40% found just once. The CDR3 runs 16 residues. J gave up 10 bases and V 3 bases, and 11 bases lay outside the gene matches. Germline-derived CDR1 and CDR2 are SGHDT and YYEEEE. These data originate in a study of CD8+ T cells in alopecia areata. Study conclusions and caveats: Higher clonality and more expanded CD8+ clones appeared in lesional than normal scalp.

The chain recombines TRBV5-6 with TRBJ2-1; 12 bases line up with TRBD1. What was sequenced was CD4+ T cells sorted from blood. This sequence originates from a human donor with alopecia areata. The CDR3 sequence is CASSSSGTGGAGEQFF. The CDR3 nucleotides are TGTGCCAGCAGCTCCTCCGGGACAGGGGGCGCCGGGGAGCAGTTCTTC.